The rows below give T cell receptor beta chains drawn from one sample of a study of cytomegalovirus exposure and HLA in healthy donors. Here immunoSEQ multiplex PCR was the method, and the copy in TCRdb shows in-frame clones only, minus some. Here the sample spans under 100,000 clones, about two thirds being singletons. Sequencing input: PBMCs. These receptors originate from a woman between 50 and 59 years old in good health and CMV-seropositive. The conserved cysteine and the conserved F or W are not part of the CDR3 here. The D gene is left open where the match is weak.

>TRBJ2-7|NA|TRBV2
ASSGQGGSGY
>TRBJ2-2|TRBD2|TRBV27
ASKLRGDTGELF
>TRBJ1-5|NA|TRBV18
ASSQLRDQPQH
>TRBJ2-7|TRBD2|TRBV5-1
ASSLAAGGRAYEQY
>TRBJ1-1|NA|TRBV7-3
ASSFSPKTEAF
>TRBJ2-2|NA|TRBV4-3
ASSQDLLAREASPVGELF
>TRBJ2-1|TRBD2|TRBV14
ASSRGTSGGAGEQF
>TRBJ2-5|TRBD2|TRBV5-4
ASSLDPGGKETQY
>TRBJ2-5|TRBD1|TRBV11-2
ASSSDRQETQY
>TRBJ2-1|NA|TRBV5-1
ASSLAGTLHNEQF
>TRBJ2-7|NA|TRBV2
SKRNAAYEQY
>TRBJ2-3|TRBD1|TRBV5-1
ASSFRDRGLDTQY
>TRBJ2-7|NA|TRBV9
ASSELEEAAPYEQY
>NA|TRBD2|TRBV19
ATGLAGGNEQY
>TRBJ2-3|NA|TRBV29-1
SAWTDTDTQY
>TRBJ2-7|NA|TRBV14
ASSRGHGDLEQY
>TRBJ1-2|NA|TRBV5-4
ASSLWTTNYGYT
>TRBJ1-1|NA|TRBV25-1
ASSAGRAEAF
>TRBJ2-1|NA|TRBV9
ASSEGAGPGVYEQF
>TRBJ1-3|NA|TRBV6-1
ASSEVGGVGNTIY
>TRBJ2-1|NA|TRBV10-2
ASSESTRGGEQF
>TRBJ2-2|NA|TRBV29-1
SITGISNTGELF
>TRBJ2-1|NA|TRBV7-8
ASSLARAFSYNEQF
>TRBJ1-2|NA|TRBV5-1
ASSIDSPNYGYT
>TRBJ1-1|NA|TRBV29-1
SVGWQSNTEAF
>TRBJ2-7|NA|TRBV4-3
ASSQVTGAYEQY
>TRBJ2-1|NA|TRBV25-1
ASSVPGYYNEQF
>TRBJ1-1|NA|TRBV5-1
ASSLGTGTTEAF
>TRBJ1-1|NA|TRBV5-1
ASSLKDSYTEAF
>TRBJ1-1|NA|TRBV28
ASSLWGPNTEAF
>TRBJ2-7|NA|TRBV7-8
ASSLARGSSPYEQY
>TRBJ2-4|NA|TRBV28
ASSPDIVPNIQY
>TRBJ2-5|NA|TRBV19
ASSLAVPGETQY
>TRBJ1-1|NA|TRBV2
ASSEAGAGDHYEAF
>TRBJ2-7|NA|TRBV6-1
ASSEIRGWNEQY
>TRBJ2-7|NA|TRBV13
ASSRSGHLSYEQY
>TRBJ2-5|NA|TRBV19
ASRLGGTQY
>TRBJ1-4|TRBD1|TRBV27
ASSLVPPGQGASDEKLF
>TRBJ2-3|TRBD2|TRBV2
ASSERLAGASTDTQY
>TRBJ2-7|NA|TRBV5-8
ASSLSGGLGGAAGEQY
>TRBJ1-1|NA|TRBV5-6
ASSRDNARENTEAF